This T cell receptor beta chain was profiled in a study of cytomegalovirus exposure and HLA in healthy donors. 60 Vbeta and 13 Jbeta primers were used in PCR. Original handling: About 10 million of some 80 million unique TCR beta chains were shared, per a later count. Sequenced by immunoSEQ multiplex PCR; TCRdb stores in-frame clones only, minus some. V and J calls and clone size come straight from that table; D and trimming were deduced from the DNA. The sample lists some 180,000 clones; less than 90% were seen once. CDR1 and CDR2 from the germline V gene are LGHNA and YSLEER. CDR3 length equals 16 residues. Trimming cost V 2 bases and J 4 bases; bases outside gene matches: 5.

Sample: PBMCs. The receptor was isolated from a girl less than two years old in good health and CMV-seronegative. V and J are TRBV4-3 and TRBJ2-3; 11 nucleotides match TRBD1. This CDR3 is CASSQLPGQGADTQYF. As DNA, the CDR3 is TGCGCCAGCAGCCAACTCCCGGGACAGGGGGCAGATACGCAGTATTTT.